The 29 T cell receptor beta chains presented below share a single source sample, sequenced in a study of cytomegalovirus exposure and HLA in healthy donors. With 60 Vbeta and 13 Jbeta primers, the PCR was carried out. Sequencing was performed with immunoSEQ multiplex PCR; in TCRdb, only in-frame clones are kept and a portion is missing. The sample holds about 130,000 clones; around 74% are singletons and the top ten take 6.6%. Sequencing input: PBMCs. Receptors were obtained from a man between 35 and 55 years old in good health and CMV-seropositive.

This chain links TRBV4-1 with TRBJ2-2; the D gene is possibly TRBD1 (5 bases). Germline V gives CDR1 MGHRA, CDR2 YSYEKL. Deletions cut 5 bases from V and 2 bases from J, with 12 bases between. This CDR3 has 15 residues. CDR3 region: CASSFDRVNTGELFF. The CDR3 region has the DNA TGCGCCAGCAGCTTCGACAGAGTAAACACCGGGGAGCTGTTTTTT.

The chain is built from TRBV19 and TRBJ2-2; 7 bases line up with TRBD1. Germline values: CDR1 LNHDA, CDR2 SQIVND (reference sequence). Unmatched junction bases numbered 14, after V lost 4 bases and J lost 6 bases. CDR3 length: 17 amino acids. CDR3 DNA: TGTGCCAGTAGTACCATCTCCGGGACAGCGTTAGCCGGGGAGCTGTTTTTT. It codes for CASSTISGTALAGELFF.

This chain uses TRBV5-1 with TRBJ1-2, with 8 bases lining up with TRBD1. The CDR3 totals 15 residues. CDR1 SGHRS and CDR2 YFSETQ come from the germline V gene. The V and J ends lost 4 bases and 6 bases, in that order; junction bases with no gene match: 11. The CDR3 bases are TGCGCCAGCAGCATTGTCGGACAGGGAATACATGGCTACACCTTC. This codes for CASSIVGQGIHGYTF.

J is TRBJ2-1 and V is TRBV5-1, with D hard to call. V was clipped by 6 bases and J by 4 bases, with 14 bases between them. CDR1 SGHRS and CDR2 YFSETQ come from the germline V gene. This CDR3 has 14 residues. The CDR3 bases are TGCGCCAGCACCCTACTTTCCCTATACAATGAGCAGTTCTTC. Translated: CASTLLSLYNEQFF.

On this clone itself: Other DNA variants within this sample encode the same CDR3. V usage is TRBV11-3 and J usage is TRBJ2-1; the match to TRBD2 covers 10 bases. CDR1 and CDR2 from the germline V gene are SGHNT and YENEEA. Trimming at V came to 4 bases and at J to 3 bases, leaving 3 bases not matched to a gene. The CDR3 is 15 residues long. The DNA for the CDR3 is TGTGCCAGCAGCTCGGGACTAGCGAGCTACAATGAGCAGTTCTTC. Amino acids: CASSSGLASYNEQFF.

J is TRBJ1-4 and V is TRBV6-5; no clear D. CDR3 size: 13 residues. Germline V gene data show CDR1 as MNHEY and CDR2 as SVGAGI. Trimming pared 0 bases from V and 12 bases from J, leaving 11 bases between. CDR3 coding DNA: TGTGCCAGCAGTTACTCTAGGAGTCGTGAACTGTTTTTT. It encodes CASSYSRSRELFF.

V is TRBV20-1 and J is TRBJ2-1; a weak D match, TRBD1 (5 bases). The germline CDR1 and CDR2 sequences are DFQATT and SNEGSKA (reference sequence). The CDR3 contains 11 residues. V dropped 8 bases and J dropped 4 bases, with 9 bases sitting between them. CDR3 loop: CSSGIYNEQFF. As DNA, the CDR3 is TGCAGTTCAGGGATTTACAATGAGCAGTTCTTC.

The rearrangement uses TRBV6-6 and TRBJ2-5, with unresolved D. The CDR3 covers 12 residues. V was clipped by 2 bases and J by 3 bases, with 4 bases between them. CDR1 MNHNY and CDR2 SVGAGI come from the germline V gene (reference sequence). CDR3 protein: CASSYREETQYF. CDR3 DNA sequence: TGTGCCAGCAGTTACAGAGAAGAGACCCAGTACTTC.

The chain is built from TRBV25-1 and TRBJ1-2, with a possible D match to TRBD1 (5 bases). The CDR3 totals 13 residues. The V end was cut by 9 bases, the J end by 3 bases, with 14 bases between. From germline, CDR1 is MGHDK and CDR2 SYGVNS. In nucleotides, the CDR3 is TGTGCCAGTTCCCTTGGGGCCCACTATGGCTACACCTTC. It codes for CASSLGAHYGYTF.

V gene TRBV4-2 combines with J gene TRBJ2-2, with D perhaps TRBD1 (6 bases). This CDR3 region has 16 residues. The V and J ends lost 4 bases and 0 bases respectively, with 12 bases between them. CDR1 and CDR2 from the germline V gene are LGHNA and YNFKEQ. The CDR3 DNA follows: TGTGCCAGCAGCCCACAGGGAGATGCGAACACCGGGGAGCTGTTTTTT. Its translation is CASSPQGDANTGELFF.

This clone was recorded a few times. The rearrangement joins TRBV5-1 to TRBJ2-1, with 10 bases fitting TRBD2. After removal of 4 bases from V and 7 bases from J, the junction contained 5 bases not matched to a gene. CDR1 and CDR2 from the germline V gene are SGHRS and YFSETQ. The CDR3 extends over 14 amino acids. The CDR3 bases are TGCGCCAGCAGCCCGATAGCGGGGGGTAATGAGCAGTTCTTC. This encodes CASSPIAGGNEQFF. Variable domain in full (rest from reference TRBV5-1 and TRBJ2-1): KAGVTQTPRYLIKTRGQQVTLSCSPISGHRSVSWYQQTPGQGLQFLFEYFSETQRNKGNFPGRFSGRQFSNSRSEMNVSTLELGDSALYLCASSPIAGGNEQFFGPGTRLTVL.

This clone occurred a few times. V and J are TRBV29-1 and TRBJ1-1; TRBD1 aligns across 11 bases. V was pared by 4 bases and J by 3 bases, with 7 bases of the junction left unmatched. CDR3 length: 15 amino acids. CDR1 is SQVTM, CDR2 ANQGSEA, per germline. CDR3 region: CSVVGQGARDTEAFF. The DNA of the CDR3 is TGCAGCGTTGTCGGACAGGGGGCACGGGACACTGAAGCTTTCTTT.

V and J are TRBV29-1 and TRBJ2-5; TRBD2 matches 13 bases. The tail of the sequence fits TRBJ2-7 better, so the J call may be wrong. The CDR3 sequence is 18 residues long. Germline V gene sequence: CDR1 SQVTM, CDR2 ANQGSEA. CDR3 nucleotide sequence: TGCAGCGTTGAAGGGGTTCCGGGACTAGCGGGAAGCTCCTACGAGCAGTACTTC. This translates into CSVEGVPGLAGSSYEQYF.

The rearrangement links TRBV6-1 to TRBJ2-1; TRBD1 agrees at 9 bases. V was pared by 4 bases and J by 4 bases, with 5 bases of the junction left unmatched. The CDR3 length is 15 residues. Germline-derived CDR1 and CDR2 are MNHNS and SASEGT. This chain's CDR3 is CASSALQGAYNEQFF. DNA for the CDR3: TGTGCCAGCAGTGCTCTACAGGGGGCTTACAATGAGCAGTTCTTC.

This clone was observed a single time. The chain is built from TRBV19 and TRBJ2-6; a weak D match, TRBD1 (5 bases). There are 17 residues in the CDR3. V lost 2 bases and J 0 bases, leaving 11 bases between the germline ends. Germline values: CDR1 LNHDA, CDR2 SQIVND (reference sequence). The DNA of the CDR3 is TGTGCCAGTAGTATACCGGCCAGGGTCTCTGGGGCCAACGTCCTGACTTTC. This gives the protein CASSIPARVSGANVLTF.

The gene calls are TRBV7-9 and TRBJ1-4; D call uncertain. CDR1 is SEHNR, CDR2 FQNEAQ, per germline (reference sequence). This CDR3 is 14 amino acids long. With 3 bases removed from V and 7 bases from J, the gap between germline ends came to 12 bases. For the CDR3, the DNA is TGTGCCAGCAGCTTTATGGGCGGGAGTGAAAAACTGTTTTTT. Translated, it gives CASSFMGGSEKLFF.

The chain employs TRBV2 and TRBJ2-7, with D possibly TRBD2 on 5 matching bases. V was clipped by 3 bases and J by 3 bases, with 6 bases between them. The CDR3 has 12 residues. Germline CDR1 and CDR2: SNHLY and FYNNEI. This CDR3 reads CASSERDYEQYF. The CDR3 DNA sequence: TGTGCCAGCAGTGAGAGGGACTACGAGCAGTACTTC.

The J gene is TRBJ2-1, the V gene TRBV30; no clear D gene. Germline CDR1 reads GTSNPN; CDR2 reads SVGIG (reference sequence). V gave up 3 bases and J gave up 5 bases, with 11 bases separating them. CDR3 length: 13 residues. CDR3 protein: CAWRSFAHNEQFF. CDR3 sequence (DNA): TGTGCCTGGAGGAGTTTCGCCCACAATGAGCAGTTCTTC.

V usage is TRBV5-1 and J usage is TRBJ2-2, with D possibly being TRBD1 (5 bases). Trimming removed 4 bases from V and 2 bases from J, with 9 bases in between. CDR3 size: 14 residues. Germline V gene sequence: CDR1 SGHRS, CDR2 YFSETQ. This chain's CDR3 is CASSTTGNTGELFF. The DNA of the CDR3 is TGCGCCAGCAGCACTACAGGCAACACCGGGGAGCTGTTTTTT.

This chain joins TRBV11-2 and TRBJ2-2, with 10 bases identical to TRBD2. V dropped 5 bases and J dropped 2; count of bases not matched to a gene: 14. Germline CDR1 SGHAT, CDR2 FQNNGV. The CDR3 consists of 19 residues. CDR3 residues: CASSTQRRILAGNTGELFF. The CDR3 coding sequence is TGTGCCAGCAGCACCCAGAGACGGATACTAGCGGGAAACACCGGGGAGCTGTTTTTT.

The rearrangement joins TRBV7-8 to TRBJ2-7; 9 nucleotides align to TRBD1. The CDR3 runs 14 residues. The trim removed 5 bases at V and 6 bases at J, leaving 8 bases unmatched. Germline V lookup: CDR1 SGHVS, CDR2 FQNEAQ. The chain's CDR3 is CASSLHRGLSEQYF. The CDR3 DNA follows: TGTGCCAGCAGCCTGCACAGGGGGCTAAGCGAGCAGTACTTC.

The gene calls are TRBV7-8 and TRBJ1-6, with a weak D call TRBD1 (5 bases). CDR3 length: 18 residues. CDR1 and CDR2 (germline): SGHVS, FQNEAQ. Between the trimmed V and J ends, which lost 0 bases and 1 base, there was a span of 13 bases. CDR3 protein: CASSLAARRGSYNSPLHF. CDR3 coding DNA: TGTGCCAGCAGCTTAGCCGCGCGTAGGGGATCCTATAATTCACCCCTCCACTTT.

This clone was counted between two and nine times. DNA of the CDR3: TGTGCCAGCAGTTTGCGGGTGGCAGGGGTCGACGAGCAGTACTTC. It is translated as CASSLRVAGVDEQYF. J is TRBJ2-7 and V is TRBV28; D might be TRBD1 (6 bases). From germline, CDR1 is MDHEN and CDR2 SYDVKM. V lost 3 bases and J lost 5, with 17 bases in between. This CDR3 is 15 amino acids long. Together with reference TRBV28 and TRBJ2-7, the CDR3 gives the full variable domain: DVKVTQSSRYLVKRTGEKVFLECVQDMDHENMFWYRQDPGLGLRLIYFSYDVKMKEKGDIPEGYSVSREKKERFSLILESASTNQTSMYLCASSLRVAGVDEQYFGPGTRLTVT.

V usage is TRBV10-1 and J usage is TRBJ2-5, with 9 bases aligning to TRBD2. This CDR3 spans 13 amino acids. V shed 6 bases and J 5 bases; nucleotides not matched to a gene: 4. The germline V gene has CDR1 WNHNN and CDR2 SYGVQD (reference sequence). This CDR3 is CASSRGRAETQYF. Written as DNA, the CDR3 is TGCGCCAGCAGCCGCGGGAGGGCTGAGACCCAGTACTTC.

This chain uses TRBV6-4 with TRBJ1-1; 12 bases match TRBD1. The CDR3 extends over 15 amino acids. V shed 6 bases and J 4 bases; nucleotides not matched to a gene: 6. Germline CDR1 reads MRHNA; CDR2 reads SNTAGT. For the CDR3, the DNA is TGTGCCAGCAGGGGACAGGGGGCGATTGTCACTGAAGCTTTCTTT. Translated, it gives CASRGQGAIVTEAFF.

This chain connects TRBV2 to TRBJ2-1, with D perhaps TRBD2 (5 bases). In germline, CDR1 is SNHLY, CDR2 FYNNEI. The CDR3 has 14 residues. Trimming pared 6 bases from V and 7 bases from J, leaving 16 bases between. The CDR3 spells CASRGSPRGNEQFF. Written as DNA, the CDR3 is TGTGCCAGCAGGGGGTCCCCTCGAGGGAATGAGCAGTTCTTC.

A word on this clone: Other DNA sequences of this sample code for an identical CDR3. The chain couples TRBV6-5 to TRBJ1-1, with D hard to call. This CDR3 is 14 amino acids long. Trimming pared 2 bases from V and 2 bases from J, leaving 9 bases between. The V gene's germline CDR1 is MNHEY and CDR2 SVGAGI. The DNA of the CDR3 is TGTGCCAGCAGTTACGGTCAGGTCAACACTGAAGCTTTCTTT. This gives the protein CASSYGQVNTEAFF.

This chain uses TRBV12-5 with TRBJ1-1; weak D call: TRBD1 (6 bases). The CDR3 covers 14 residues. V was shortened by 8 bases and J by 5 bases, with 18 bases between the two germline ends. CDR1 and CDR2 (germline): LGHNT, FRNRAP. The CDR3 nucleotides are TGTGCTAGTCAGCGGCCAGGGGCGGCGACTGAAGCTTTCTTT. This sequence encodes CASQRPGAATEAFF.

By share, this clone counts as medium-sized. This rearrangement joins TRBV2 to TRBJ2-7, with 9 nucleotides matching TRBD1. With V trimmed by 3 bases and J by 3 bases, 3 bases remained unmatched. The CDR3 sequence is 14 residues long. CDR1 and CDR2 from the germline V gene are SNHLY and FYNNEI. This CDR3 is CASSDEGQGYEQYF. The CDR3 nucleotides are TGTGCCAGCAGTGACGAGGGACAGGGCTACGAGCAGTACTTC.